This T cell receptor (beta chain) is from a study of OX40 agonist ivuxolimab in advanced cancers. Between the trimmed V and J ends, which lost 4 bases and 1 base, there was a span of 10 bases. Germline loops: CDR1 MNHEY, CDR2 SMNVEV (reference sequence). This CDR3 is built from 15 residues. Sequenced by immunoSEQ multiplex PCR; TCRdb stores in-frame clones only, minus some. The sample consists of tens of thousands of clones, 80% to 90% of them appearing once. This clone was seen a single time. The source is an adult with an advanced solid tumor such as melanoma, head and neck, liver or kidney cancer. The specimen comprised CD4+ or CD8+ T cells sorted from blood, sampled in a trial of the OX40 agonist ivuxolimab. The gene calls are TRBV27 and TRBJ2-2; D is perhaps TRBD2 (6 bases). CDR3 sequence: CASSSAGRNTGELFF. The CDR3 DNA follows: TGTGCCAGCAGTTCGGCGGGACGGAACACCGGGGAGCTGTTTTTT.